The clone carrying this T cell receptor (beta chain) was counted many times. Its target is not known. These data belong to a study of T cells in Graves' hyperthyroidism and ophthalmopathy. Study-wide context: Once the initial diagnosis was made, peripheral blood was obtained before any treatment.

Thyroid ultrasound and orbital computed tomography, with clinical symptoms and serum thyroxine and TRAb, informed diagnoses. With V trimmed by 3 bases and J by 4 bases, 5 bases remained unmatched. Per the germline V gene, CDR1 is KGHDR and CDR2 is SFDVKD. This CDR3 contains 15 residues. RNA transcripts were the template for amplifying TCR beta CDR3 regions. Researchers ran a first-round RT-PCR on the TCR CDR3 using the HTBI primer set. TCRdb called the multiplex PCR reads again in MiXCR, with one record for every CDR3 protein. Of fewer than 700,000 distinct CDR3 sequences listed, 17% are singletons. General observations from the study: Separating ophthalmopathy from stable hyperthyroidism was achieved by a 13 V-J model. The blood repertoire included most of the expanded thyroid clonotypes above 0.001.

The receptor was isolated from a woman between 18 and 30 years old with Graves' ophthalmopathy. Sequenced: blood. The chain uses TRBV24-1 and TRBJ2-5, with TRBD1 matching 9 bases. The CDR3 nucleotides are TGTGCCACCAGTGATCCCGGACAGGGGACAGAGACCCAGTACTTC. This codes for CATSDPGQGTETQYF.